Shown below are 14 T cell receptor beta chains from a single sample sequenced in a study of cytomegalovirus exposure and HLA in healthy donors. 60 Vbeta and 13 Jbeta primers were used in PCR. The assay was immunoSEQ multiplex PCR, and TCRdb's table has in-frame clones only and misses some. The table lists approximately 150,000 clones, 75% to 90% of them singletons. The sample taken for sequencing was PBMCs. These receptors were collected from a man between 25 and 39 years old in good health and CMV-seronegative.

This sequence joins TRBV6-1 and TRBJ2-7; D ambiguous. Trimming removed 6 bases from V and 5 bases from J, with 8 bases in between. This CDR3 has 11 amino acids. CDR1 is MNHNS, CDR2 SASEGT, per germline. The CDR3 bases are TGTGCCAGCAGCCTGCCAGACGAGCAGTACTTC. Its translation: CASSLPDEQYF.

J is TRBJ1-3 and V is TRBV9, with D unresolved. V was pared by 3 bases and J by 0 bases, with 10 bases between. The CDR3 contains 15 residues. Germline values: CDR1 SGDLS, CDR2 YYNGEE. CDR3 amino acids: CASSERAASGNTIYF. CDR3 DNA sequence: TGTGCCAGCAGCGAGAGAGCGGCCTCTGGAAACACCATATATTTT. The complete variable domain, with remaining parts taken from reference TRBV9 and TRBJ1-3, reads DSGVTQTPKHLITATGQRVTLRCSPRSGDLSVYWYQQSLDQGLQFLIQYYNGEERAKGNILERFSAQQFPDLHSELNLSSLELGDSALYFCASSERAASGNTIYFGEGSWLTVV.

The chain recombines TRBV28 with TRBJ2-1; a possible D gene is TRBD2 (6 bases). Per germline, CDR1 MDHEN and CDR2 SYDVKM. The length of the CDR3 is 15 residues. Trimming cost V 3 bases and J 6 bases, with 15 bases left between them. Written as DNA, the CDR3 is TGTGCCAGCAGTTTCACTGCGGGATCGGTCAATGAGCAGTTCTTC. It specifies CASSFTAGSVNEQFF.

The V and J genes are TRBV7-2 and TRBJ1-2; 12 positions match TRBD1. The CDR3 covers 15 residues. Germline CDR1 is SGHTA and CDR2 is FQGNSA. V lost 5 bases to trimming and J lost 4 bases; unmatched junction nucleotides: 5. CDR3 DNA sequence: TGTGCCAGCAGCCCGGGACAGGGGGCGGCCTATGGCTACACCTTC. This sequence encodes CASSPGQGAAYGYTF.

The table lists this clone with a count of one. The chain employs TRBV7-9 and TRBJ1-1; D unclear. From germline, CDR1 is SEHNR and CDR2 FQNEAQ (reference sequence). The CDR3 is made up of 10 amino acids. The V end was cut by 0 bases, the J end by 12 bases, with 5 bases between. CDR3 sequence reads: CASSLAGPFF. In nucleotides, the CDR3 is TGTGCCAGCAGCTTAGCGGGCCCTTTCTTT.

This clone was recorded a few times. The genes are TRBV28 and TRBJ1-1; 8 positions agree with TRBD1. The CDR3 totals 15 residues. V lost 6 bases, J lost 8 bases, and 14 bases stayed unmatched. CDR1 and CDR2 (germline): MDHEN, SYDVKM. CDR3 bases: TGTGCCAGCAGAATCCAGGGGGCGCCCGGTAAGGAAGCTTTCTTT. Translated, it gives CASRIQGAPGKEAFF.

The chain has TRBV29-1 and TRBJ2-2, with no clear D. Germline V gives CDR1 SQVTM, CDR2 ANQGSEA. V was trimmed by 6 bases and J by 0 bases, leaving 5 bases between them. There are 12 residues in the CDR3. The CDR3: CSVSANTGELFF. DNA of the CDR3: TGCAGCGTCAGCGCGAACACCGGGGAGCTGTTTTTT.

The V gene is TRBV10-3, the J gene TRBJ1-5, with a weak D call TRBD1 (5 bases). The germline V gene encodes CDR1 ENHRY and CDR2 SYGVKD. This CDR3 contains 16 residues. Trimming pared 0 bases from V and 7 bases from J, leaving 16 bases between. CDR3 bases: TGTGCCATCAGTGAGTCGGGGCAGGGAGGGTACCAGCCCCAGCATTTT. Translating gives CAISESGQGGYQPQHF.

The rearrangement links TRBV25-1 to TRBJ1-1; D may be TRBD1 (5 bases). V was trimmed by 5 bases and J by 4 bases, leaving 14 bases between them. Looked up from germline, CDR1 is MGHDK and CDR2 is SYGVNS. The CDR3 is made up of 14 amino acids. CDR3 loop: CASSHQGRSTEAFF. For the CDR3, the DNA is TGTGCCAGCAGTCACCAGGGTCGAAGCACTGAAGCTTTCTTT.

This chain connects TRBV25-1 to TRBJ1-2; TRBD1 matches 9 bases. Per germline, CDR1 MGHDK and CDR2 SYGVNS. With V trimmed by 1 base and J by 4 bases, 7 bases remained unmatched. The CDR3 is made up of 16 amino acids. CDR3 sequence: CASSEFKQGAIYGYTF. CDR3 coding DNA: TGTGCCAGCAGTGAATTTAAACAGGGGGCGATCTATGGCTACACCTTC.

The V gene is TRBV28, the J gene TRBJ2-3; D perhaps matches TRBD2 (5 bases). CDR3 size: 13 residues. V lost 3 bases to trimming and J lost 1 base, with 5 bases between them. The germline V gene encodes CDR1 MDHEN and CDR2 SYDVKM. CDR3 amino acids: CASSLRGTDTQYF. CDR3 DNA: TGTGCCAGCAGTTTGCGGGGCACAGATACGCAGTATTTT.

The chain is built from TRBV30 and TRBJ2-2, with D tentatively TRBD1 (5 bases). V gave up 3 bases and J gave up 3 bases, with 8 bases separating them. Germline V gene lookup returns CDR1 GTSNPN and CDR2 SVGIG (reference sequence). The CDR3 is made up of 13 amino acids. The CDR3 here is CAWRDTHTGELFF. In nucleotides, the CDR3 is TGTGCCTGGAGGGACACCCACACCGGGGAGCTGTTTTTT.

The chain combines TRBV19 with TRBJ2-7; TRBD2 aligns across 9 bases. V lost 3 bases to trimming and J lost 7 bases; unmatched junction nucleotides: 10. The CDR3 runs 15 residues. CDR1 and CDR2 (germline): LNHDA, SQIVND (reference sequence). CDR3 sequence reads: CASSIASGALREQYF. DNA for the CDR3: TGTGCCAGTAGTATTGCTAGCGGGGCCCTTCGGGAGCAGTACTTC.

This chain links TRBV2 with TRBJ2-7; D is possibly TRBD1 (6 bases). Trimming left V 2 bases short and J 5 bases short, with 16 bases between. CDR1 is SNHLY, CDR2 FYNNEI, per germline. The CDR3 runs 15 residues. As DNA, the CDR3 is TGTGCCAGCAGTGAATTGGGGACACGACGGGACGAGCAGTACTTC. Translated, it gives CASSELGTRRDEQYF.